The sequence of this T cell receptor (beta chain) was determined in a study of T cells after yellow fever vaccination. Study-level points and caveats: Peak timing came faster in the weaker secondary response, day 5 versus 15. Post-booster repertoires again held most primary-vaccination clones (roughly 96% CD4, 88% CD8). Overall, a small share of clonotypes was seen in both CD4 and CD8 compartments.

A single record per CDR3 protein comes from TCRdb applying MiXCR to the 5' RACE reads. This sample has 300,000 to 400,000 distinct CDR3 sequences, with approximately 3.9% found just once. This clonotype was recorded many times. What it recognizes is unknown. Germline-derived CDR1 and CDR2 are MNHEY and SVGEGT. Between the trimmed V and J ends, which lost 2 bases and 6 bases, there was a span of 9 bases. The CDR3 consists of 13 residues. The TCR originated in a man aged 18 to 30 who received the YFV17D yellow fever vaccine. This rearrangement joins TRBV6-2 or TRBV6-3 to TRBJ2-3; D ambiguous. Sequences were derived from PBMCs, sampled 5 days after the yellow fever booster vaccination. The CDR3 nucleotides are TGTGCCAGCAGTTACACCAGACGGGATACGCAGTATTTT. This codes for CASSYTRRDTQYF.